The clone carrying this TCR beta chain turned up a few times. Its antigen is undetermined. The sample comes from a study of T cells after yellow fever vaccination. Findings of the study overall: A secondary response was less intense yet reached its peak sooner, at day 5 versus 15. Abundant contaminating clonotypes from the bulk population could appear in FACS-sorted repertoires. Clonotypes appearing in both CD4 and CD8 compartments existed, and their share was small.

TCRdb re-analysed the 5' RACE reads in MiXCR, keeping a single row per CDR3 protein. The sample carries 150,000 to 200,000 distinct CDR3 sequences, 6% to 7.5% recorded once. The CDR3 sequence is 15 residues long. CDR1 and CDR2 (germline): LGHDT, YNNKEL (reference sequence). V was clipped by 0 bases and J by 5 bases, with 13 bases between them. The chain employs TRBV3-1 and TRBJ2-5; possibly TRBD1 or TRBD2 for D (7 bases each). Sequences were derived from CD4+ T cells sorted from PBMCs, sampled less than 6 days after the first yellow fever vaccination. The TCR originated in a man aged 18 to 29 who received the YFV17D yellow fever vaccine. CDR3 nucleotides: TGTGCCAGCAGCCAAGAATCCAGGGGGGGTGAGACCCAGTACTTC. Amino acid sequence: CASSQESRGGETQYF.